Detailed here is one T cell receptor (beta chain). Its antigen is not identified. This sample was included in a study of memory CD4+ T cells and cytomegalovirus serostatus. Whole-study findings and limits: Repertoires predicted CMV serostatus with median bootstrapped AUC of approximately 0.94. The CMV-associated TCR signature appears largely within the CD4+ memory repertoire.

The method was immunoSEQ multiplex PCR; TCRdb's version includes in-frame clones alone and lacks a portion of them. The sample consists of about 41,000 clones, 79% of them appearing once. Single viable CD3+CD4+CD8-CD45RO+ cells were sorted as the memory CD4+ T cells. Germline values: CDR1 MNHEY, CDR2 SVGAGI. Deletions cut 4 bases from V and 0 bases from J, with 10 bases between. CDR3 length equals 16 residues. Sequenced sample: memory CD4+ T cells from blood. J is TRBJ1-6 and V is TRBV6-5; D is undetermined. This clonotype was sampled from an adult in good health and CMV-seronegative. As DNA, the CDR3 is TGTGCCAGCAGTTTTACAGTGGACTCCTATAATTCACCCCTCCACTTT. Encoded protein: CASSFTVDSYNSPLHF.